The source of this T cell receptor (beta chain) is a study of OX40 agonist ivuxolimab in advanced cancers. As for the study more broadly: Ivuxolimab, which targeted the costimulatory receptor OX40 (CD134), was an agonistic, fully human IgG2 monoclonal antibody. Intravenous ivuxolimab was administered to patients every 2 weeks at six dose levels: 0.01, 0.1, 0.3, 1.5, 3 and 10 mg/kg. Among the approximately 50 dose-escalation patients, about 20 had hepatocellular carcinoma, 15 or so melanoma, 9 renal cell carcinoma and 9 head and neck cancer. In the dose-escalation cohort, 70% to 85% of patients were male, and the mean age was approximately 60 years with a range of about 20 to 80. Prior anti-PD-1, anti-PD-L1 or anti-CTLA-4 therapy was permitted, and about two fifths of dose-escalation patients had received checkpoint inhibitors. Partial responses occurred in three dose-escalation patients: two with cutaneous melanoma and one with hepatocellular carcinoma. The point of sequencing TCRbeta in the periphery was to test whether ivuxolimab changed TCR sequence diversity and drove clonal T-cell expansion. The paper reports the monotherapy dose-escalation portion (N ≈ 50 patients) of the phase I ivuxolimab trial.

What the work shows at the level of the full study, not this receptor alone: After ivuxolimab, expanded clones were on average more numerous among CD8+ T cells than among CD4+ T cells. Antigen specificity was not determined for the clonally expanded peripheral T cells. Clonal expansion of both CD4+ and CD8+ blood T cells was observed from baseline to week 6 at doses 0.1 to 3.0 mg/kg. In the 0.1-3.0 mg/kg groups, partial responders were among the patients with the lowest normalized peripheral clonal expansion, particularly in CD8+ T cells. Low levels of normalized T-cell clonal expansion were also seen in some patients who did not respond.

Genomic DNA was extracted from sorted cells for sequencing of the TCRbeta CDR3 region. TCRbeta CDR3 regions were sequenced using the immunoSEQ Assay. Held by TCRdb, this immuneACCESS table contains in-frame sequences only and omits some clones. Under half of the omission traces to an unresolved V gene where checked; the cause of the rest is unknown. The sample data list around 62,000 clones, and roughly 88% of these were observed just once. Jointly, the top ten make up around 0.29% of the sample. The trial excluded patients who had a history of autoimmune disease or who were on systemic immunosuppression. Peripheral blood for TCR sequencing was collected from all dose cohorts at baseline, on cycle 4 day 1, and on cycle 7 day 1. Samples were obtained from an open-label, multicenter, first-in-human phase I dose-escalation trial of ivuxolimab. Adults with locally advanced or metastatic melanoma, renal cell, hepatocellular, or head and neck squamous cell carcinoma were enrolled in the trial. Before TCR sequencing, CD4+ T cells and CD8+ T cells from peripheral blood were sorted into separate populations.

The CDR3 goes from the cysteine to the phenylalanine over 16 residues. Only the CDR3 DNA is retained, 48 bases long and in frame from the first base. The germline V gene (reference sequence) yields LNHNV for CDR1 and YYDKDF for CDR2. V is trimmed back by 3 bases and J by 8 bases, and the junction contains 12 bases that no gene match accounts for. About this clone itself: It lacks a known antigen. Base qualities are missing; no much larger clone stands one base away.

The starting material was CD4+ or CD8+ T cells sorted from blood, obtained in a trial of the OX40 agonist ivuxolimab. The TCR comes from an adult with an advanced solid tumor such as melanoma, head and neck, liver or kidney cancer. This sequence uses TRBV15 and TRBJ1-4; 7 bases in between match TRBD1. The CDR3 reads CATSSPSRDRREKLFF. The DNA sequence is TGTGCCACCAGCAGTCCCTCCCGGGACAGAAGAGAAAAACTGTTTTTT.